One and the same sample provided the 16 T cell receptor beta chains below, sequenced in a study of T-cell memory formation after mild COVID-19. TCRdb re-called the 5' RACE reads through MiXCR, storing one row per CDR3 protein. The profile shows roughly 310,000 distinct CDR3 sequences, about a sixth of them singletons. The sequencing input was PBMCs or a T cell subset sorted from them (not recorded which). The receptor source for this set is a man between 18 and 29 years old who had mild COVID-19 (a few samples of this study predate the infection). Cell type and time point are not known.

This sequence joins TRBV6-6 and TRBJ2-7; D is unresolved. The CDR3 runs to 11 residues. V dropped 0 bases and J dropped 10 bases, with 7 bases sitting between them. Germline CDR1 is MNHNY and CDR2 is SVGAGI (reference sequence). The CDR3 region has the DNA TGTGCCAGCAGTTACTCGAGATCACAGTACTTC. Translating gives CASSYSRSQYF.

This clonotype has only a few counts. The J gene is TRBJ2-3, the V gene TRBV27; tentatively, D is TRBD1 or TRBD2 (5 bases each). V gave up 5 bases and J gave up 8 bases, with 14 bases separating them. The CDR3 runs to 13 residues. Germline V gives CDR1 MNHEY, CDR2 SMNVEV (reference sequence). CDR3 nucleotide sequence: TGTGCCAGCAGTCCGACCGACAGCGGTACGCAGTATTTT. It specifies CASSPTDSGTQYF.

This clonotype was seen many times. The genes are TRBV3-1 and TRBJ2-1; D is unclear. The CDR3 is made up of 18 amino acids. Trimming took 0 bases from V and 0 from J, leaving 15 bases between them. Per germline, CDR1 LGHDT and CDR2 YNNKEL (reference sequence). The CDR3 nucleotides are TGTGCCAGCAGCCAAGATCCACTGGATCGGCTCTCCTACAATGAGCAGTTCTTC. Protein sequence: CASSQDPLDRLSYNEQFF.

There are a few counts of this clonotype. The J gene is TRBJ2-3, the V gene TRBV9; 9 nucleotides match TRBD2. CDR1 and CDR2 (germline): SGDLS, YYNGEE. The CDR3 is 14 amino acids. V gave up 4 bases and J gave up 7 bases; unmatched junction bases: 7. CDR3 bases: TGTGCCAGCAGCCCCTGGACTAGCGACCATACGCAGTATTTT. It is translated as CASSPWTSDHTQYF.

This clonotype came up a few times. This chain connects TRBV6-2 or TRBV6-3 to TRBJ2-2, with D perhaps assigned TRBD1 or TRBD2 (6 bases each). This CDR3 comprises 17 residues. Germline CDR1 and CDR2: MNHEY and SVGEGT. The V end was cut by 5 bases, the J end by 6 bases, with 22 bases between. This CDR3 reads CASSSPWGANNSGELFF. The DNA for the CDR3 is TGTGCCAGCAGTAGCCCCTGGGGGGCGAATAATTCCGGGGAGCTGTTTTTT.

The rearrangement links TRBV7-9 to TRBJ1-5; maybe TRBD1 (6 bases). This CDR3 is 16 amino acids long. Germline CDR1 reads SEHNR; CDR2 reads FQNEAQ (reference sequence). Trimming cost V 3 bases and J 3 bases, with 15 bases left between them. In DNA, the CDR3 is TGTGCCAGCAGCTTCGATCTGGGGGCGAACAATCAGCCCCAGCATTTT. Its protein is CASSFDLGANNQPQHF.

This clonotype was counted between two and nine times. V is TRBV4-3 and J is TRBJ1-1; D perhaps matches TRBD1 (5 bases). The CDR3 has 16 residues. Germline loops: CDR1 LGHNA, CDR2 YSLEER. V was cut by 4 bases and J by 3 bases, with 18 bases left in between. The CDR3 DNA is TGCGCCAGCAGCCTAATCCGGGGCTTAGGGGACACTGAAGCTTTCTTT. Encoded protein: CASSLIRGLGDTEAFF.

The chain has TRBV5-8 and TRBJ1-1; 8 bases match TRBD1. The J segment lost 7 bases and the V segment lost 2 bases, leaving 1 base of the junction unmatched. Per germline, CDR1 SGHTS and CDR2 YDEGEE. The CDR3 is 12 amino acids. CDR3 DNA sequence: TGTGCCAGCAGCTTTGGACAGGGTGAAGCTTTCTTT. As protein: CASSFGQGEAFF.

This CDR3 is CASSWEGANEQFF. In DNA, the CDR3 is TGTGCCAGCAGCTGGGAAGGTGCCAATGAGCAGTTCTTC. This chain uses TRBV7-9 with TRBJ2-1; D is uncertain. CDR3 size: 13 residues. V lost 4 bases to trimming and J lost 6 bases, with 10 bases between them. CDR1 is SEHNR, CDR2 FQNEAQ, per germline (reference sequence).

J is TRBJ1-5 and V is TRBV9; D unclear. This CDR3 spans 15 amino acids. Trimming stripped 0 bases from V and 5 bases from J, with 12 bases between. From germline, CDR1 is SGDLS and CDR2 YYNGEE. Here the CDR3 reads CASSVEDGEDQPQHF. The DNA for the CDR3 is TGTGCCAGCAGCGTAGAGGACGGAGAGGATCAGCCCCAGCATTTT.

This clonotype has a count of ten or more. V gene TRBV7-2 combines with J gene TRBJ1-1, with no clear D. The CDR3 covers 12 residues. Trimming stripped 6 bases from V and 7 bases from J, with 12 bases between. Germline V gene lookup returns CDR1 SGHTA and CDR2 FQGNSA. CDR3: CASSPQGLEAFF. CDR3 nucleotide sequence: TGTGCCAGCAGTCCTCAAGGTCTTGAAGCTTTCTTT.

This sequence joins TRBV7-9 and TRBJ2-4; the match to TRBD2 covers 12 bases. The CDR3 is 16 amino acids. Trimming cost V 6 bases and J 7 bases; bases outside gene matches: 10. Germline lookup yields CDR1 SEHNR and CDR2 FQNEAQ (reference sequence). The CDR3 loop reads CASSPTSGGGWNIQYF. The CDR3 DNA follows: TGTGCCAGCAGTCCGACTAGCGGGGGTGGGTGGAACATTCAGTACTTC.

The gene calls are TRBV27 and TRBJ1-5, with 7 bases matching TRBD1. Trimming at V came to 5 bases and at J to 2 bases, leaving 6 bases not matched to a gene. CDR1 and CDR2 (germline): MNHEY, SMNVEV (reference sequence). This CDR3 region has 15 residues. DNA of the CDR3: TGTGCCAGCAGTGATGGACAGGCCCGCAATCAGCCCCAGCATTTT. Translation gives CASSDGQARNQPQHF.

In DNA, the CDR3 is TGTGCCACCAGTGGAGGGGTGGGACCCACCGGGGAGCTGTTTTTT. Its translation is CATSGGVGPTGELFF. The V and J genes are TRBV24-1 and TRBJ2-2; D assignment may be TRBD1 or TRBD2 (5 bases each). Germline values: CDR1 KGHDR, CDR2 SFDVKD. The V and J ends lost 5 bases and 4 bases respectively, with 13 bases between them. The CDR3 contains 15 residues.

The chain employs TRBV7-6 and TRBJ2-7; D might be TRBD2 (5 bases). CDR3 length: 13 amino acids. V lost 5 bases to trimming and J lost 6 bases, with 14 bases between them. Germline V gene sequence: CDR1 SGHVS, CDR2 FNYEAQ. CDR3 nucleotide sequence: TGTGCCAGCAGCCCAAGGGATGGGAGCGAGCAGTACTTC. Protein sequence: CASSPRDGSEQYF.

The gene calls are TRBV10-3 and TRBJ2-1; 11 bases line up with TRBD2. The CDR3 consists of 14 residues. With 7 bases clipped from V and 10 bases from J, the junction kept 9 bases outside the gene matches. Looked up from germline, CDR1 is ENHRY and CDR2 is SYGVKD. DNA of the CDR3: TGTGCCATCACATTACTAGCGGGGGAGGGCGAGCAGTTCTTC. Its protein product is CAITLLAGEGEQFF.